This TCR beta chain was recorded in a study of Graves' ophthalmopathy and Graves' hyperthyroidism. Amplification of the TCR beta CDR3 regions used RNA transcripts (as template). HTBI-primed RT-PCR formed the first round, and a multiplex PCR formed the second. MiXCR, applied by TCRdb to the multiplex PCR reads, yields one record per CDR3 protein. This table holds some 410,000 distinct CDR3 sequences, about 21% found once. This clonotype was seen many times. The specimen sequenced was peripheral blood. The clonotype comes from a woman between 18 and 29 years old with stable Graves' hyperthyroidism.

CDR3 bases: TGTGCCAGCAGCTCCGCCAACGAGCAGTACTTC. Translation gives CASSSANEQYF. The genes are TRBV3-1 and TRBJ2-7; D is unresolved. The CDR3 sequence is 11 residues long. V was clipped by 5 bases and J by 5 bases, with 7 bases between them. Germline-derived CDR1 and CDR2 are LGHDT and YNNKEL (reference sequence).